This TCR beta chain appears in the sequencing data of a study of beta chain features in type 1 diabetes. The V end lost 4 bases, the J end lost 3 bases, and 9 bases lay between the germline ends. The CDR3 has 13 residues. Germline CDR1 and CDR2: LNHNV and YYDKDF (reference sequence). The sequenced template was cDNA made from the entire isolated RNA. The assay was immunoSEQ multiplex PCR, and TCRdb's table has in-frame clones only and misses some. The repertoire has about 230,000 clones, over 9.5% of them found once; the top ten carry just under 0.035%. The material sequenced was naive CD4+ T cells from blood. J is TRBJ1-1 and V is TRBV15, with D hard to call. The TCR originated in a woman under 30 in good health. CDR3 in amino acids: CATSKPLYTEAFF. For the CDR3, the DNA is TGTGCCACCAGCAAGCCCCTGTACACTGAAGCTTTCTTT. Combining the CDR3 with reference TRBV15 and TRBJ1-1 gives the whole variable domain DAMVIQNPRYQVTQFGKPVTLSCSQTLNHNVMYWYQQKSSQAPKLLFHYYDKDFNNEADTPDNFQSRRPNTSFCFLDIRSPGLGDTAMYLCATSKPLYTEAFFGQGTRLTVV.